A single sample gave rise to the 15 T cell receptor beta chains below, sequenced in a study of T cell changes during pregnancy in multiple sclerosis. The assay was immunoSEQ multiplex PCR, and TCRdb's table has in-frame clones only and misses some. The profile shows about 77,000 clones, about 93% of them singletons. Sequencing was performed on peripheral blood, taken after pregnancy. The receptors were gathered from a female donor in good health, enrolled as a control in a pregnancy study.

The J gene is TRBJ2-1, the V gene TRBV4-3, with D maybe TRBD2 (6 bases). The CDR3 covers 18 residues. Germline V gene lookup returns CDR1 LGHNA and CDR2 YSLEER. Trimming cost V 4 bases and J 0 bases, with 19 bases left between them. Here the CDR3 reads CASSRATIGGSSYNEQFF. In nucleotides, the CDR3 is TGCGCCAGCAGCCGAGCTACTATAGGAGGGAGCTCCTACAATGAGCAGTTCTTC.

The chain links TRBV30 to TRBJ2-3; maybe TRBD1 (5 bases). Germline V gene sequence: CDR1 GTSNPN, CDR2 SVGIG (reference sequence). The CDR3 contains 13 residues. Trimming removed 1 base at V and 8 bases at J, with 13 bases between. This CDR3 reads CAWSGEGVATQYF. In DNA, the CDR3 is TGTGCCTGGAGTGGAGAAGGGGTGGCTACGCAGTATTTT.

V usage is TRBV7-2 and J usage is TRBJ2-7; D possibly corresponds to TRBD2 (5 bases). The germline V gene encodes CDR1 SGHTA and CDR2 FQGNSA. CDR3 length: 14 amino acids. The ends were cut back, 7 bases at V and 3 bases at J, with 16 bases in the middle. Written as DNA, the CDR3 is TGTGCCAGCACAACAATGGACGGGGTCTACGAGCAGTACTTC. This gives the protein CASTTMDGVYEQYF.

The rearrangement links TRBV7-9 to TRBJ1-5; 8 bases align to TRBD1. V gave up 3 bases and J gave up 5 bases; unmatched junction bases: 6. CDR1 and CDR2 from the germline V gene are SEHNR and FQNEAQ (reference sequence). CDR3 length: 15 amino acids. CDR3 coding DNA: TGTGCCAGCAGCTTTTCAGGGGGCTCGGATCAGCCCCAGCATTTT. Translating it yields CASSFSGGSDQPQHF. The full variable domain, its missing parts supplied by reference TRBV7-9 and TRBJ1-5, is DTGVSQNPRHKITKRGQNVTFRCDPISEHNRLYWYRQTLGQGPEFLTYFQNEAQLEKSRLLSDRFSAERPKGSFSTLEIQRTEQGDSAMYLCASSFSGGSDQPQHFGDGTRLSIL.

The chain is built from TRBV30 and TRBJ1-3, with D hard to call. From germline, CDR1 is GTSNPN and CDR2 SVGIG (reference sequence). This CDR3 is 13 amino acids long. V was clipped by 2 bases and J by 0 bases, with 5 bases between them. For the CDR3, the DNA is TGTGCCTGGAGTTTTAGCTCTGGAAACACCATATATTTT. Its translation is CAWSFSSGNTIYF.

This clone was detected once. The chain couples TRBV6-6 to TRBJ2-1, with 10 positions matching TRBD1. From germline, CDR1 is MNHNY and CDR2 SVGAGI (reference sequence). The trim removed 4 bases at V and 5 bases at J, leaving 5 bases unmatched. This CDR3 is built from 15 residues. As DNA, the CDR3 is TGTGCCAGCAGTTTCGGACAGGGGGGGAACAATGAGCAGTTCTTC. Its protein is CASSFGQGGNNEQFF.

The chain is built from TRBV23-1 and TRBJ2-5, with 9 bases lining up with TRBD1. TRBV23-1 is marked as an open reading frame, function uncertain. The ends lost 6 bases at V and 1 base at J; junction bases unmatched: 3. This CDR3 has 14 residues. The CDR3: CASSLTGGQETQYF. CDR3 DNA: TGCGCCAGCAGCCTGACAGGGGGCCAAGAGACCCAGTACTTC.

CDR3 DNA sequence: TGCGCCAGCAGCCCCCTCTCCTACGAGCAGTACTTC. Its protein product is CASSPLSYEQYF. V usage is TRBV4-1 and J usage is TRBJ2-7, with unresolved D. Germline V gene lookup returns CDR1 MGHRA and CDR2 YSYEKL. V gave up 4 bases and J gave up 0 bases, with 4 bases separating them. This CDR3 comprises 12 residues.

This chain links TRBV7-2 with TRBJ2-1, with 8 bases lining up with TRBD1. The CDR3 totals 15 residues. CDR1 is SGHTA, CDR2 FQGNSA, per germline. V lost 6 bases and J lost 4; bases outside the gene matches: 8. The CDR3: CASRQDRERYNEQFF. The CDR3 region has the DNA TGTGCCAGCAGGCAGGACAGGGAGAGATACAATGAGCAGTTCTTC.

The sample holds one count of this clone. This CDR3 is CASTIGTGNSPLHF. CDR3 DNA: TGTGCCAGTACCATAGGGACAGGAAATTCACCCCTCCACTTT. This chain connects TRBV19 to TRBJ1-6, with 8 nucleotides matching TRBD1. The CDR3 is 14 residues long. V shed 7 bases and J 7 bases; nucleotides not matched to a gene: 6. The V gene's germline CDR1 is LNHDA and CDR2 SQIVND (reference sequence).

The chain links TRBV7-9 to TRBJ2-1, with TRBD2 matching over 11 bases. Per the germline V gene, CDR1 is SEHNR and CDR2 is FQNEAQ (reference sequence). The length of the CDR3 is 15 residues. The V segment lost 5 bases and the J segment 9 bases; nucleotides outside the gene matches: 9. The CDR3 nucleotides are TGTGCCAGCAGCCTCCGACTAGCGGGGTTCAGTGAGCAGTTCTTC. It specifies CASSLRLAGFSEQFF.

This clone was recorded once. The rearrangement uses TRBV7-6 and TRBJ2-1; 7 bases are a match to TRBD2. Germline loops: CDR1 SGHVS, CDR2 FNYEAQ. The CDR3 has 15 amino acids. Trimming at V came to 3 bases and at J to 4 bases, leaving 6 bases not matched to a gene. The CDR3: CASSFSAGLYNEQFF. In nucleotides, the CDR3 is TGTGCCAGCAGCTTCTCAGCGGGACTGTACAATGAGCAGTTCTTC.

The rearrangement links TRBV7-2 to TRBJ2-1; 9 bases agree with TRBD2. Germline-derived CDR1 and CDR2 are SGHTA and FQGNSA. Trimming at V came to 0 bases and at J to 6 bases, leaving 12 bases not matched to a gene. The CDR3 sequence is 18 residues long. The CDR3 sequence: CASSLAGVAGAGGNEQFF. The CDR3 nucleotides read TGTGCCAGCAGCTTAGCTGGGGTAGCGGGGGCTGGGGGCAATGAGCAGTTCTTC.

V is TRBV27 and J is TRBJ1-1; weak D call: TRBD1 (5 bases). CDR3 size: 14 residues. Germline lookup yields CDR1 MNHEY and CDR2 SMNVEV (reference sequence). The germline V and J ends were trimmed by 1 base and 3 bases, with 9 bases remaining between them. CDR3 residues: CASSLFPGHTEAFF. The CDR3 bases are TGTGCCAGCAGTTTATTTCCAGGGCACACTGAAGCTTTCTTT.

This clone was counted a single time. J is TRBJ2-7 and V is TRBV13; TRBD2 agrees at 11 bases. Germline CDR1 PRHDT, CDR2 FYEKMQ (reference sequence). The CDR3 totals 14 residues. The V segment lost 1 base and the J segment 7 bases; nucleotides outside the gene matches: 3. DNA for the CDR3: TGTGCCAGCAGCTTAGATCTAGCGGGAGGAGAGCAGTACTTC. Its protein is CASSLDLAGGEQYF.